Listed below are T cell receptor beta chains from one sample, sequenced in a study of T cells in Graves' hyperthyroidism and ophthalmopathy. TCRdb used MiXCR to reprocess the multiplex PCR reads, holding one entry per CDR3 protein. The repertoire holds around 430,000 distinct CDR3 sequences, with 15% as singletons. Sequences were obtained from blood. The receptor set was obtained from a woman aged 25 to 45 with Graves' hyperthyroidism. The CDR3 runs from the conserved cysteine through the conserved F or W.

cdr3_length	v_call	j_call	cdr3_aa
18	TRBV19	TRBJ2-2	CASKEKLLAGGNTGELFF
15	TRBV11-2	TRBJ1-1	CASSPGTFIDTEAFF
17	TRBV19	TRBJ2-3	CASSSPDYTYGLGTQYF
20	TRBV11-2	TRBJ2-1	CASSSPLGTESTDHYNEQFF
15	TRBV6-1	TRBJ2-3	CASNKLAGVGDTQYF
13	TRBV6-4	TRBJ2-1	CASSTDRGNEQFF
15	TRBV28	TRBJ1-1	CASSSAQGALTEAFF
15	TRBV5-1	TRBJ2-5	CASRTTSGWGKTQYF
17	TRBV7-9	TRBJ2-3	CASSQGVGRPVIDTQYF
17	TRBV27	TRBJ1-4	CASSGTGGQNPNEKLFF
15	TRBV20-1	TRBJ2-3	CSARQEVVDLDTQYF
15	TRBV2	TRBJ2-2	CASRSGTDRTGELFF
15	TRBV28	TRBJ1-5	CASTRGTGRYQPQHF
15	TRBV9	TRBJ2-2	CASSVGGGNTGELFF
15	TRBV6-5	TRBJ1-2	CASSSRGGGKNGYTF
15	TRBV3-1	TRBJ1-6	CASSQVGQGGSPLHF
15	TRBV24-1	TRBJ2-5	CATSDFGQGGETQYF
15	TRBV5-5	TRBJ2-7	CASSLIQLRSYEQYF
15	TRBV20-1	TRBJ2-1	CSAREGLAGDNEQFF
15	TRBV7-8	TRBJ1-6	CASSLVGQETSPLHF
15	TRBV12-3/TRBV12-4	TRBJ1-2	CASSAGQGAFYGYTF
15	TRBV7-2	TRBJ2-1	CASSGQTGNYNEQFF
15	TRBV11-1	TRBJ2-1	CASSFGLAIYNEQFF
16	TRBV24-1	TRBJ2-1	CATSDTSGRAPNEQFF
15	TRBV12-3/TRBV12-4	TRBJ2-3	CASSRTSGSLDTQYF
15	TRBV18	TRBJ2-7	CASSPPGQGGYEQYF
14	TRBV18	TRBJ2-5	CASSPLGSKETQYF
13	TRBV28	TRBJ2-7	CASSYTSGYEQYF
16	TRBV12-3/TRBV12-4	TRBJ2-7	CASSRWTSGRGDEQYF
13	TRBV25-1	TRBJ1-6	CASQRVRASPLHF
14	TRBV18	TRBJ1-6	CASSPSQGNSPLHF
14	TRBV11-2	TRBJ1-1	CASSLAAQNTEAFF
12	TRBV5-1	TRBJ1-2	CASSLDRHGYTF
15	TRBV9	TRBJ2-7	CASSVGGGRDDEQYF
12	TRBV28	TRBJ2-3	CASGQGTDTQYF
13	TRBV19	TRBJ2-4	CASKDIPKNIQYF
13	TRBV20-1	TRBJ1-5	CSAQGGANQPQHF
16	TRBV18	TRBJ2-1	CASSRTSRSGDNEQFF
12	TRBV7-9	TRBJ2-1	CASSLGLGEQFF
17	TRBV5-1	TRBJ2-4	CASSDGREGLAKNIQYF
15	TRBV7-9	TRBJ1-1	CASSAKTGMNTEAFF
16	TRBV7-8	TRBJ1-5	CASSTKTEFSNQPQHF
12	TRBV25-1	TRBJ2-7	CASSVIGYEQYF
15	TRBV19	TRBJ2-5	CASQAITGGSETQYF
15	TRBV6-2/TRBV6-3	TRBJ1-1	CASSKPVYGNTEAFF
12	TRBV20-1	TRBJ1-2	CSAKTPYYGYTF
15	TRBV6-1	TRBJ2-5	CASSDGRESQETQYF
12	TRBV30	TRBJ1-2	CACKSGEYGYTF
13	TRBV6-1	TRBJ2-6	CASYRAGANVLTF
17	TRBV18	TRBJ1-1	CASSPTLGLGRGTEAFF
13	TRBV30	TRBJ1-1	CACTRQGASEAFF